This record looks at one T cell receptor (beta chain) sequence and its context. Its specificity is not known. The entry originates in a study of cytomegalovirus exposure and HLA in healthy donors. Study results and limitations: Across donors, presence/absence analyses took sequencing depth to be roughly uniform. The authors later found TCR association rates varying by HLA locus, with DRB1 most and HLA-C fewest.

The trim removed 6 bases at V and 4 bases at J, leaving 6 bases unmatched. This CDR3 has 14 residues. Germline-derived CDR1 and CDR2 are MNHNS and SASEGT. In the PCR, 60 Vbeta and 13 Jbeta primers were used. Sequencing was performed with immunoSEQ multiplex PCR; in TCRdb, only in-frame clones are kept and a portion is missing. The sample gives 310,000 or so clones, about 87% of which show up once; 2% to 3% is in the top ten. The clonotype originates from a woman aged 18 to 35 in good health and CMV-seronegative. The J gene is TRBJ1-2, the V gene TRBV6-1; TRBD1 agrees at 9 bases. Sequencing was carried out using PBMCs. CDR3 sequence: CASRDRGGGYGYTF. CDR3 DNA sequence: TGTGCCAGCAGGGACAGGGGAGGAGGCTATGGCTACACCTTC.